These T cell receptor beta chains were read from a single sample in a study of T cell changes during pregnancy in multiple sclerosis. Produced via immunoSEQ multiplex PCR; TCRdb's table is partial and in-frame only. Here the sample spans tens of thousands of clones, approximately 90% being singletons. The material sequenced was peripheral blood, taken before pregnancy. These receptors were collected from a female donor with multiple sclerosis, enrolled in a pregnancy study. CDR3s include the opening cysteine and the closing phenylalanine or tryptophan. A D gene is named only where the DNA matches it firmly. A row's size may be missing; if present it is once, few, many or a size class.

d_gene	v_gene	len	j_gene	abundance	CDR3aa	CDR3nt
TRBD1	TRBV4-3	20	TRBJ1-6	-	CASSQVRGQGSAIVNSPLHF	TGCGCCAGCAGCCAAGTAAGGGGACAGGGATCCGCTATTGTGAATTCACCCCTCCACTTT
TRBD2	TRBV19	18	TRBJ2-5	-	CASSRFGQGGTSGDPQYF	TGTGCCAGTAGCCGTTTTGGACAGGGAGGGACTAGCGGGGATCCCCAGTACTTC
TRBD1	TRBV6-1	14	TRBJ1-1	-	CATTGQGARTEAFF	TGTGCCACCACGGGACAGGGGGCAAGAACTGAAGCTTTCTTT
-	TRBV15	15	TRBJ1-3	few	CATSRDRDSGNTIYF	TGTGCCACCAGCAGAGACAGGGACTCTGGAAACACCATATATTTT
-	TRBV6-6	11	TRBJ2-1	-	CASSSLDEQFF	TGTGCCAGCAGTTCCTTAGATGAGCAGTTCTTC
-	TRBV9	15	TRBJ2-3	-	CASSVPTSGTDTQYF	TGTGCCAGCAGCGTCCCGACTAGTGGCACAGATACGCAGTATTTT
TRBD1	TRBV11-2	13	TRBJ2-5	-	CASSSDRGETQYF	TGTGCCAGCAGCTCGGACAGGGGCGAGACCCAGTACTTC
TRBD2	TRBV15	16	TRBJ2-5	-	CATSRAMAGARETQYF	TGTGCCACCAGCAGAGCAATGGCGGGAGCCCGGGAGACCCAGTACTTC
-	TRBV10-2	15	TRBJ2-1	-	CASSEPRRSYNEQFF	TGCGCCAGCAGTGAGCCGAGGAGGTCCTACAATGAGCAGTTCTTC
TRBD1	TRBV19	18	TRBJ1-5	-	CASSINPGGGHSNQPQHF	TGTGCCAGTAGTATAAATCCAGGGGGAGGTCATAGCAATCAGCCCCAGCATTTT
-	TRBV2	13	TRBJ2-3	-	CASRGLPGATQYF	TGTGCCAGCAGGGGACTTCCCGGAGCTACGCAGTATTTT
-	TRBV9	14	TRBJ2-3	-	CASSLRLETDTQYF	TGTGCCAGCAGCCTTCGACTAGAAACAGATACGCAGTATTTT
TRBD2	TRBV19	16	TRBJ2-3	-	CASSIAGGRGTDTQYF	TGTGCCAGTAGTATAGCGGGGGGGCGAGGCACAGATACGCAGTATTTT
-	TRBV11-2	15	TRBJ2-7	-	CASSLVPGHIYEQYF	TGTGCCAGCAGCTTAGTCCCGGGACACATCTACGAGCAGTACTTC
TRBD1	TRBV6-1	14	TRBJ2-1	once	CASSGQGFYNEQFF	TGTGCCAGCAGTGGACAGGGGTTCTACAATGAGCAGTTCTTC
-	TRBV6-5	14	TRBJ1-4	-	CASSTGFTNEKLFF	TGTGCCAGCAGCACGGGGTTTACTAATGAAAAACTGTTTTTT
-	TRBV29-1	13	TRBJ2-7	-	CSVGKRMSYEQYF	TGCAGCGTTGGAAAGCGGATGTCCTACGAGCAGTACTTC
-	TRBV4-2	15	TRBJ2-5	-	CASSRSSRGGETQYF	TGTGCCAGCAGCCGATCATCGCGGGGAGGAGAGACCCAGTACTTC
-	TRBV7-2	17	TRBJ2-5	once	CASSLVGGGTYQETQYF	TGTGCCAGCAGCTTAGTAGGTGGAGGGACCTATCAAGAGACCCAGTACTTC